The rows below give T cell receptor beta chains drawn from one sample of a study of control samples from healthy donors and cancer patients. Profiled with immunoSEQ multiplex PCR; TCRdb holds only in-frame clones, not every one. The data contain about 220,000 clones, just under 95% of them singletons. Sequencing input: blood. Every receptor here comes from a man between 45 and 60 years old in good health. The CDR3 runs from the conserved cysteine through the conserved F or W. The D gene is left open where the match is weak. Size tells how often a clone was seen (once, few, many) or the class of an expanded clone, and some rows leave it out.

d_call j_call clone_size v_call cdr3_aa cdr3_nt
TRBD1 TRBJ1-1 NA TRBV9 CASSAAQGQIMNTEAFF TGTGCCAGCAGCGCCGCCCAGGGACAGATAATGAACACTGAAGCTTTCTTT
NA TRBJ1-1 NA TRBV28 CASSLGGHTVFEAFF TGTGCCAGCAGTTTAGGGGGACACACCGTATTTGAAGCTTTCTTT
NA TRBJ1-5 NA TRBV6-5 CASTRDRTVNQPQHF TGTGCCAGCACCAGAGACCGGACAGTAAATCAGCCCCAGCATTTT
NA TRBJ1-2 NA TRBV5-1 CASSQAEGGGYGYTF TGCGCCAGCAGCCAAGCGGAGGGGGGCGGCTATGGCTACACCTTC
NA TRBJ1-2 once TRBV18 CASSPQGKGGYGYTF TGTGCCAGCTCACCACAGGGGAAGGGAGGCTATGGCTACACCTTC
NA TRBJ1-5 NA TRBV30 CAWSLPGPRSNQPQHF TGTGCCTGGAGCCTTCCGGGACCGAGAAGCAATCAGCCCCAGCATTTT
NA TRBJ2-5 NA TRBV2 CAKDGRTKETQYF TGTGCCAAAGACGGGAGAACTAAAGAGACCCAGTACTTC
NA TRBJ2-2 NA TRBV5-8 CASSPPSPGELFF TGTGCCAGCAGCCCCCCCAGTCCCGGGGAGCTGTTTTTT
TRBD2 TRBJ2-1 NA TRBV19 CASSLGLAVISYNEQFF TGTGCCAGTAGTCTGGGACTAGCGGTGATTTCCTACAATGAGCAGTTCTTC
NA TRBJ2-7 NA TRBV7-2 CASSLAGGGAYEQYF TGTGCCAGCAGCTTAGCAGGCGGAGGGGCCTACGAGCAGTACTTC
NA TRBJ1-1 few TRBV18 CASSPPWYQGLMNTEAFF TGTGCCAGCTCACCACCTTGGTACCAGGGCTTGATGAACACTGAAGCTTTCTTT
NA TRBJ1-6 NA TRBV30 CASERGGPGGLNSPLHF TGTGCCTCCGAGCGAGGCGGACCTGGGGGACTAAATTCACCCCTCCACTTT
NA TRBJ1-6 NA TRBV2 CASSDGRDSPLHF TGTGCCAGCAGTGACGGCAGAGATTCACCCCTCCACTTT
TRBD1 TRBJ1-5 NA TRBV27 CASSLDRGLNQPQHF TGTGCCAGCAGTCTCGACAGGGGACTCAATCAGCCCCAGCATTTT